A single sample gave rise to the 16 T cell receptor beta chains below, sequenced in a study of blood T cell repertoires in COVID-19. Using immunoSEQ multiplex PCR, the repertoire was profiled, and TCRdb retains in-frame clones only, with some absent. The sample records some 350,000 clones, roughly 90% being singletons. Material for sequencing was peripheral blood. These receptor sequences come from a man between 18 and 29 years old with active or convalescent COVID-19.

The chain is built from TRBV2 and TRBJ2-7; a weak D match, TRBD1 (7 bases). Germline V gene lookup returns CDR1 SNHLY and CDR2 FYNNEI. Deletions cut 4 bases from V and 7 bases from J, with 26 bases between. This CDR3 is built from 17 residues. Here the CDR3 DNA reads TGTGCCAGCAGTGTCGACAGGGCGGGAAGCGCAAGAGGTGAGCAGTACTTC. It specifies CASSVDRAGSARGEQYF.

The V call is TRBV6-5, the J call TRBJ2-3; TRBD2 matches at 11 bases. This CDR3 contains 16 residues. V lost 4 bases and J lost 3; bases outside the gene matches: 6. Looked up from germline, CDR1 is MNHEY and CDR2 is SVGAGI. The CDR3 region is CASSSLAGGSTDTQYF. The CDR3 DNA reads TGTGCCAGCAGTTCCCTAGCGGGAGGCTCTACAGATACGCAGTATTTT.

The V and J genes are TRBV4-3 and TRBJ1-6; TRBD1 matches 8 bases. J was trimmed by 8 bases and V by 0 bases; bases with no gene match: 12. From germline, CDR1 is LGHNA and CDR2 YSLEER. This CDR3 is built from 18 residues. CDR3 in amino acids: CASSQDRGTGTQYSPLHF. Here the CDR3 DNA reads TGCGCCAGCAGCCAAGATAGAGGGACAGGAACCCAATATTCACCCCTCCACTTT.

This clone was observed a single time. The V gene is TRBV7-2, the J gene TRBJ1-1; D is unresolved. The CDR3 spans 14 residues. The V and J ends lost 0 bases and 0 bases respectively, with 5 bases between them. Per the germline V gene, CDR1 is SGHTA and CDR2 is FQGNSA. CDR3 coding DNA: TGTGCCAGCAGCTTAGCCAGTATGAACACTGAAGCTTTCTTT. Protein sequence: CASSLASMNTEAFF.

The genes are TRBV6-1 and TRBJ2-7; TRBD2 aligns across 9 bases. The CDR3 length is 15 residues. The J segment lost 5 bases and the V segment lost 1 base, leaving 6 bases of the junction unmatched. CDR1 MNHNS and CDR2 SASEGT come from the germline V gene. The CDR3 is CASSEGIAGADEQYF. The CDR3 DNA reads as TGTGCCAGCAGTGAAGGGATAGCGGGAGCCGACGAGCAGTACTTC.

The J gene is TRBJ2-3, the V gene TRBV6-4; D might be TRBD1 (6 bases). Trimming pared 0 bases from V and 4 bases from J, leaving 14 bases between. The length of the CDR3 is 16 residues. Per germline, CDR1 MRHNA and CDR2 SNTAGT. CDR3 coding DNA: TGTGCCAGCAGTGACTCAGGGGGAGCCGAGCCAGATACGCAGTATTTT. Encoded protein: CASSDSGGAEPDTQYF.

The CDR3 DNA follows: TGTGCTGACGGGAGAGGCACAGATACGCAGTATTTT. Its protein product is CADGRGTDTQYF. The J gene is TRBJ2-3, the V gene TRBV12-3 or TRBV12-4, with a weak D call TRBD2 (6 bases). The CDR3 sequence is 12 residues long.

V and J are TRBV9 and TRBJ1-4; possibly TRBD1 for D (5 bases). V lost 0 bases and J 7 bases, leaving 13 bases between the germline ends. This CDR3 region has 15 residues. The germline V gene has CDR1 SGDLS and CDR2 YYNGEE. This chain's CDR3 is CASSVAPSGGEKLFF. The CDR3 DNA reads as TGTGCCAGCAGCGTAGCCCCCTCGGGGGGTGAAAAACTGTTTTTT.

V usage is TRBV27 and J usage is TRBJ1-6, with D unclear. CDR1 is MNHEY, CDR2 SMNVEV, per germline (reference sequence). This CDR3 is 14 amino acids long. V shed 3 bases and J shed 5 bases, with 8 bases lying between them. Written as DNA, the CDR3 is TGTGCCAGCAGTTTGGGAGCAAATAATTCACCCCTCCACTTT. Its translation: CASSLGANNSPLHF.

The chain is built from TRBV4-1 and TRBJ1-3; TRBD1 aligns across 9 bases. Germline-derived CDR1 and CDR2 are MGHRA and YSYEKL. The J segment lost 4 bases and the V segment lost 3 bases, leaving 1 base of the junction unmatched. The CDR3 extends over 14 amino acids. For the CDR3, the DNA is TGCGCCAGCAGCCAGGGACAGGGCGGAAACACCATATATTTT. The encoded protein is CASSQGQGGNTIYF.

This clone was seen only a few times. The CDR3 reads CASSSVRVRSYNEQFF. CDR3 nucleotide sequence: TGTGCCAGCAGTTCAGTCAGGGTGCGTTCCTACAATGAGCAGTTCTTC. The gene calls are TRBV6-6 and TRBJ2-1; tentative D call: TRBD1 (5 bases). Per germline, CDR1 MNHNY and CDR2 SVGAGI (reference sequence). Trimming cost V 4 bases and J 1 base, with 14 bases left between them. The CDR3 is made up of 16 amino acids.

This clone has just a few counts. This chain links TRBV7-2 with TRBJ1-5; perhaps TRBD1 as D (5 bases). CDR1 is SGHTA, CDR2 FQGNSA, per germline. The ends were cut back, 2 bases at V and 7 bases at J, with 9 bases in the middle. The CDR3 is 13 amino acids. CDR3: CASSLQGFQPQHF. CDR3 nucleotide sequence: TGTGCCAGCAGCTTACAGGGTTTCCAGCCCCAGCATTTT.

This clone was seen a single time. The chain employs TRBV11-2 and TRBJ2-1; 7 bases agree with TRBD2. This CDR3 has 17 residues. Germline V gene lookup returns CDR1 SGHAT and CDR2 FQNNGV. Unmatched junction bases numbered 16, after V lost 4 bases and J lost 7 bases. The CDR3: CASSSTSSGRRGNEQFF. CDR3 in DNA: TGTGCCAGCAGCTCGACCAGCTCCGGCCGGCGGGGGAATGAGCAGTTCTTC.

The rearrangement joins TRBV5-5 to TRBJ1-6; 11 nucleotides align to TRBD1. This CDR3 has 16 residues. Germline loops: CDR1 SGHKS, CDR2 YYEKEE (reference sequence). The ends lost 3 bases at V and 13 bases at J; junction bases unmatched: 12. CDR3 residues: CASSYGWGTGGDPLHF. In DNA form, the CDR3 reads TGTGCCAGCAGCTATGGATGGGGGACAGGGGGGGATCCCCTCCACTTT.

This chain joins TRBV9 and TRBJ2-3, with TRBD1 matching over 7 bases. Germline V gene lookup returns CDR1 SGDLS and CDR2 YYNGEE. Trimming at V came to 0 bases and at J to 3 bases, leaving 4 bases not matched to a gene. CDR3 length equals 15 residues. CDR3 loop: CASSVGTTGTDTQYF. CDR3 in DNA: TGTGCCAGCAGCGTAGGAACGACAGGGACAGATACGCAGTATTTT.

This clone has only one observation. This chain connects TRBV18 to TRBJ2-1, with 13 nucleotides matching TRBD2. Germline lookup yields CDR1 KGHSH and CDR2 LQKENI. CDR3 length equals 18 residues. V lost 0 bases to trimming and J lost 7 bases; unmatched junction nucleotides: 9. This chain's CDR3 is CASSPPSSRLAGGNEQFF. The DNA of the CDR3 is TGTGCCAGCTCACCACCGTCATCCCGACTAGCGGGAGGTAATGAGCAGTTCTTC.